The present T cell receptor (beta chain) was sequenced within a study of shared clonotypes between healthy human individuals. Study results and limitations: Relative to clonotypes present in all four donors, those not shared had lower generation probabilities. The genetic and exposure-history diversity represented was limited by few donors. A few donors had around 5% of their naive CD4 clonotypes in common.

Looked up from germline, CDR1 is SEHNR and CDR2 is FQNEAQ (reference sequence). The CDR3 has 17 amino acids. V trimming: 5 bases; J trimming: 0 bases; junction bases outside the gene matches: 9. Naive CD8 cells lacked CD45RO and underwent positive selection for CCR7, leaving out terminally differentiated effector memory CD45RA+ cells. There were only Caucasian adults among the donors, and all lived in Nashville, Tennessee. In the case of this clone: The antigen is undetermined.

Generated by immunoSEQ multiplex PCR, the TCRdb table keeps only in-frame clones and is missing some. The sample contains about 1.9 million clones, 93% of which appear only once. This receptor was taken from a man aged 18-30 years in good health. Some clones in this sample may be carry-over from other donors' samples. Sequences were obtained from naive CD8+ T cells from PBMCs. This sequence joins TRBV7-9 and TRBJ1-4, with 7 positions matching TRBD1. The CDR3 DNA reads TGTGCCAGCAGCGCCTACGACAGGGTTTCAACTAATGAAAAACTGTTTTTT. Amino acids: CASSAYDRVSTNEKLFF.